These 21 T cell receptor beta chains came from one sample sequenced in a study of shared clonotypes between healthy human individuals. Generated by immunoSEQ multiplex PCR, the TCRdb table keeps only in-frame clones and is missing some. The sample shows some 1 million clones, about 74% of them seen only once. Sequencing was done on a sample of memory CD4+ T cells sorted from blood. Subset reported: CD45RA-negative fraction. These TCRs come from a man between 18 and 29 years old in good health.

About this clone itself: Different DNA sequences within this sample yield the same CDR3. V gene TRBV27 combines with J gene TRBJ1-6; D is possibly TRBD1 (5 bases). There are 14 residues in the CDR3. Trimming took off 2 bases at V and 7 bases at J, with 9 bases between the two ends. Germline CDR1 and CDR2: MNHEY and SMNVEV (reference sequence). The CDR3 coding sequence is TGTGCCAGCAGTTTAAGGCAGGGAAATTCACCCCTCCACTTT. It encodes CASSLRQGNSPLHF.

The rearrangement links TRBV5-5 to TRBJ2-7, with 7 bases lining up with TRBD1. Losses at the gene ends were 4 bases for V and 2 bases for J; bases not matched to a gene: 9. The germline gives CDR1 SGHKS, CDR2 YYEKEE (reference sequence). CDR3 size: 15 residues. Here the CDR3 DNA reads TGTGCCAGCAGCGAAGCCGGGACAGCACCCTACGAGCAGTACTTC. Its translation: CASSEAGTAPYEQYF.

This clone has only one observation. Other DNA sequences within the sample encode an identical CDR3. The chain employs TRBV7-9 and TRBJ2-5, with 14 bases that match TRBD2. This CDR3 has 16 residues. From germline, CDR1 is SEHNR and CDR2 FQNEAQ (reference sequence). V shed 3 bases, J shed 2 bases, and the junction held 2 bases outside the gene matches. The CDR3 loop is CASSLGLAGVQETQYF. The CDR3 DNA is TGTGCCAGCAGCTTGGGACTAGCGGGAGTACAAGAGACCCAGTACTTC.

V usage is TRBV7-2 and J usage is TRBJ2-2, with unresolved D. There are 13 residues in the CDR3. V was cut by 4 bases and J by 5 bases, with 8 bases left in between. Germline values: CDR1 SGHTA, CDR2 FQGNSA. CDR3 DNA: TGTGCCAGCAGCTCCCGGCTAACCGGGGAGCTGTTTTTT. This encodes CASSSRLTGELFF.

The chain has TRBV2 and TRBJ2-5; the D call may be TRBD1 or TRBD2 (5 bases each). There are 13 residues in the CDR3. Per the germline V gene, CDR1 is SNHLY and CDR2 is FYNNEI. V lost 7 bases and J 4 bases, leaving 13 bases between the germline ends. DNA for the CDR3: TGTGCCAGCAACGGGGACGAGACAGAGACCCAGTACTTC. It specifies CASNGDETETQYF.

This clone was observed a handful of times. The genes are TRBV30 and TRBJ1-6, with D possibly TRBD1 on 5 matching bases. Germline loops: CDR1 GTSNPN, CDR2 SVGIG (reference sequence). V was shortened by 1 base and J by 6 bases, with 10 bases between the two germline ends. This CDR3 is 14 amino acids long. The CDR3 spells CAWSAWGGNSPLHF. DNA for the CDR3: TGTGCCTGGAGTGCTTGGGGGGGTAATTCACCCCTCCACTTT.

This clone was recorded once. This sequence joins TRBV18 and TRBJ1-2; the D is unclear. CDR1 and CDR2 (germline): KGHSH, LQKENI. Trimming pared 2 bases from V and 4 bases from J, leaving 17 bases between. This CDR3 contains 16 residues. The CDR3 nucleotides read TGTGCCAGCTCACCATCCCCAAGTTCATTAGGCTATGGCTACACCTTC. It codes for CASSPSPSSLGYGYTF.

In its sample, this clone was seen a few times. V usage is TRBV30 and J usage is TRBJ2-2; TRBD2 matches at 13 bases. Germline CDR1 is GTSNPN and CDR2 is SVGIG (reference sequence). The V and J ends lost 0 bases and 4 bases, in that order; junction bases with no gene match: 11. The CDR3 is made up of 19 amino acids. This CDR3 is CAWSVLLRTSGSFTGELFF. The CDR3 nucleotides read TGTGCCTGGAGTGTACTGCTACGGACTAGCGGGAGTTTCACCGGGGAGCTGTTTTTT.

This chain uses TRBV25-1 with TRBJ1-3; the D is unclear. V lost 5 bases and J lost 0, with 5 bases in between. The CDR3 runs 13 residues. Germline lookup yields CDR1 MGHDK and CDR2 SYGVNS. The CDR3 spells CASSSNSGNTIYF. For the CDR3, the DNA is TGTGCCAGCAGTTCTAACTCTGGAAACACCATATATTTT.

This clone has only one observation. The chain carries TRBV5-4 and TRBJ2-7; TRBD2 matches 11 bases. V trimming: 5 bases; J trimming: 0 bases; junction bases outside the gene matches: 4. This CDR3 has 15 amino acids. Germline V lookup: CDR1 SGHNT, CDR2 YYREEE (reference sequence). The CDR3 DNA is TGTGCCAGCAGTTCTAGCGGGAGGAGCTCCTACGAGCAGTACTTC. Protein: CASSSSGRSSYEQYF.

The V call is TRBV6-1, the J call TRBJ1-4; 9 bases are a match to TRBD1. V lost 3 bases, J lost 7 bases, and 3 bases stayed unmatched. Germline V CDR1 and CDR2: MNHNS, SASEGT. This CDR3 comprises 14 residues. The CDR3 region is CASSENRGLEKLFF. The CDR3 bases are TGTGCCAGCAGTGAGAACAGGGGGCTTGAAAAACTGTTTTTT.

The chain employs TRBV4-3 and TRBJ2-2; D is possibly TRBD2 (5 bases). Germline V gene data show CDR1 as LGHNA and CDR2 as YSLEER. V lost 4 bases to trimming and J lost 1 base, with 16 bases between them. The CDR3 length is 17 residues. As DNA, the CDR3 is TGCGCCAGCAGCCCGGGAAATTCATGGCAGAACACCGGGGAGCTGTTTTTT. This sequence encodes CASSPGNSWQNTGELFF.

This chain joins TRBV7-3 and TRBJ2-3, with 11 bases that match TRBD1. V shed 1 base and J 3 bases; nucleotides not matched to a gene: 9. This CDR3 is built from 18 residues. CDR1 is SGHTA, CDR2 FQGTGA, per germline. The CDR3 coding sequence is TGTGCCAGCAGCTTAAGAACCCCGGGACAGGGGGGAACAGATACGCAGTATTTT. Protein sequence: CASSLRTPGQGGTDTQYF.

V and J are TRBV7-3 and TRBJ2-3; possibly TRBD2 for D (5 bases). In germline, CDR1 is SGHTA, CDR2 FQGTGA. The CDR3 runs to 12 residues. V was pared by 3 bases and J by 5 bases, with 6 bases between. The DNA of the CDR3 is TGTGCCAGCAGCTTCCGGGGAGATACGCAGTATTTT. It translates to CASSFRGDTQYF. Looking up the rest from reference TRBV7-3 and TRBJ2-3 gives the full variable domain: GAGVSQTPSNKVTEKGKYVELRCDPISGHTALYWYRQSLGQGPEFLIYFQGTGAADDSGLPNDRFFAVRPEGSVSTLKIQRTERGDSAVYLCASSFRGDTQYFGPGTRLTVL.

This clone was recorded a few times. The genes are TRBV7-3 and TRBJ1-6; unclear D gene. The V and J ends lost 5 bases and 14 bases respectively, with 16 bases between them. Looked up from germline, CDR1 is SGHTA and CDR2 is FQGTGA. This CDR3 is 13 amino acids long. This CDR3 reads CASSKDGLGALHF. The CDR3 DNA is TGTGCCAGCAGCAAAGACGGCTTGGGAGCCCTCCACTTT.

The rearrangement links TRBV19 to TRBJ1-3; perhaps TRBD1 as D (5 bases). The CDR3 has 19 amino acids. Germline assignment: CDR1 LNHDA and CDR2 SQIVND (reference sequence). The V end lost 5 bases, the J end lost 0 bases, and 23 bases lay between the germline ends. CDR3 loop: CASSLGPRDRTPSGNTIYF. DNA of the CDR3: TGTGCCAGTAGTTTAGGACCGCGGGACCGTACTCCCTCTGGAAACACCATATATTTT.

This chain connects TRBV19 to TRBJ2-5; 10 bases line up with TRBD1. This CDR3 is built from 15 residues. Germline CDR1 is LNHDA and CDR2 is SQIVND (reference sequence). V lost 5 bases and J lost 5; bases outside the gene matches: 8. CDR3 sequence: CASSDSGTGVETQYF. The CDR3 coding sequence is TGTGCCAGTAGTGATTCCGGGACAGGGGTTGAGACCCAGTACTTC.

The CDR3 DNA sequence: TGTGCCAGCAGCTACCCGGTAACGGACAGCCTAGTGGGGAATTCACCCCTCCACTTT. This sequence encodes CASSYPVTDSLVGNSPLHF. J is TRBJ1-6 and V is TRBV7-3; D may be TRBD1 (6 bases). The V and J ends lost 4 bases and 7 bases respectively, with 26 bases between them. The CDR3 has 19 amino acids. CDR1 is SGHTA, CDR2 FQGTGA, per germline.

This clone has a handful of counts. The chain has TRBV30 and TRBJ1-4, with 9 bases identical to TRBD1. Losses at the gene ends were 3 bases for V and 5 bases for J; bases not matched to a gene: 1. The CDR3 loop spans 13 amino acids. Germline loops: CDR1 GTSNPN, CDR2 SVGIG (reference sequence). CDR3 DNA sequence: TGTGCCTGGAGGGACAGGGGAAATGAAAAACTGTTTTTT. As protein: CAWRDRGNEKLFF.

This clone was seen only a few times. The limits of the CDR3 on the DNA are not certain, so only TCRdb's listed CDR3 is given. This sequence joins TRBV19 and TRBJ1-5. CDR1 is LNHDA and CDR2 is SQIVND in the germline V gene (reference sequence). From its first to its last residue, the CDR3 has 21 amino acids. The CDR3 sequence: CAIISGSPSILVMVPGQPQHF.

The chain has TRBV12-2 and TRBJ2-5; the table's D call, TRBD2, has no DNA check behind it. TRBV12-2 is a pseudogene segment. This CDR3 region has 16 residues. CDR3 sequence: CASRLPPGRRPETQYF. DNA of the CDR3: TGTGCAAGTCGCTTACCCCCTGGGAGGCGGCCCGAGACCCAGTACTTC.